These T cell receptor beta chains were read from a single sample in a study of a mutant IDH1 vaccine in newly diagnosed glioma. Data came from immunoSEQ multiplex PCR; TCRdb stores just in-frame clones and leaves some out. There are around 94,000 clones in the sample; roughly 89% occur only once, and approximately 0.8% lies in the top ten. For these TCRs, the target antigens are not known. The sequenced sample was PBMCs, obtained from a glioma patient whose treatment included an IDH1 peptide vaccine. Receptor source: a woman aged 50 to 60 with glioma. Each CDR3 is given with its conserved first and last residue. D genes are given only for firm matches. The size field is filled for only some rows; it gives once, few, many or a size class.

clone size	J gene	D gene	V gene	CDR3 protein	CDR3 DNA
NA	TRBJ2-1	TRBD2	TRBV4-1	CASSQDIPTSGRANEQFF	TGCGCCAGCAGCCAAGATATCCCCACTAGCGGGAGGGCCAATGAGCAGTTCTTC
NA	TRBJ2-7	NA	TRBV6-5	CASSGRTPTYEQYF	TGTGCCAGCAGTGGTCGGACGCCTACCTACGAGCAGTACTTC
NA	TRBJ1-5	NA	TRBV5-6	CASSPRWGSSQPQHF	TGTGCCAGCAGCCCCCGTTGGGGGAGCAGTCAGCCCCAGCATTTT
NA	TRBJ2-2	TRBD1	TRBV7-3	CASSFTGTGATNTGELFF	TGTGCCAGCAGCTTTACCGGGACAGGGGCCACGAACACCGGGGAGCTGTTTTTT
NA	TRBJ2-7	NA	TRBV7-3	CASSLGRTGDYEQYF	TGTGCCAGCAGCTTAGGAAGGACCGGGGATTACGAGCAGTACTTC
once	TRBJ2-7	TRBD1	TRBV13	CASSDGQGLGYEQYF	TGTGCCAGCAGCGATGGACAGGGCCTGGGCTACGAGCAGTACTTC
NA	TRBJ2-1	TRBD2	TRBV9	CASSAGTSSPEQFF	TGTGCCAGCAGCGCGGGGACTAGCAGCCCCGAGCAGTTCTTC
NA	TRBJ1-4	TRBD1	TRBV10-3	CAISEGDSPNEKLFF	TGTGCCATCAGTGAGGGGGACAGCCCTAATGAAAAACTGTTTTTT
NA	TRBJ2-5	TRBD1	TRBV5-1	CASSYGQGETQYF	TGCGCCAGCAGTTATGGACAGGGAGAGACCCAGTACTTC
NA	TRBJ2-3	TRBD1	TRBV29-1	CSVLGTALSTDTQYF	TGCAGCGTCCTTGGGACAGCGTTGAGCACAGATACGCAGTATTTT
NA	TRBJ1-1	TRBD1	TRBV5-1	CASSAGQGLDTEAFF	TGCGCCAGCAGCGCCGGACAGGGTTTAGACACTGAAGCTTTCTTT
NA	TRBJ2-3	NA	TRBV9	CASSAGTIGADTQYF	TGTGCCAGCAGCGCGGGGACAATCGGTGCAGATACGCAGTATTTT
once	TRBJ1-5	TRBD1	TRBV2	CASSEAGTGAGRGQHF	TGTGCCAGCAGTGAAGCCGGGACAGGGGCCGGTCGGGGCCAGCATTTT
NA	TRBJ1-6	NA	TRBV6-1	CASSSSYNSPLHF	TGTGCCAGCAGTTCCTCCTATAATTCACCCCTCCACTTT
NA	TRBJ2-2	TRBD2	TRBV7-8	CASSLGGGRARTGELFF	TGTGCCAGCAGCTTAGGAGGCGGGAGGGCCAGGACCGGGGAGCTGTTTTTT
NA	TRBJ2-7	NA	TRBV7-9	CASSFHTGTFVYEQYF	TGTGCCAGCAGCTTCCATACCGGGACGTTCGTCTACGAGCAGTACTTC
NA	TRBJ2-2	NA	TRBV7-3	CASSLNVNTGELFF	TGTGCCAGCAGCTTAAACGTGAACACCGGGGAGCTGTTTTTT
NA	TRBJ2-7	TRBD1	TRBV5-8	CASSLNRGRGWNEQYF	TGTGCCAGCAGCTTGAACAGGGGGCGGGGATGGAACGAGCAGTACTTC
once	TRBJ2-1	TRBD2	TRBV19	CASSLASGSYNEQFF	TGTGCCAGTAGTTTGGCTAGCGGATCGTACAATGAGCAGTTCTTC
NA	TRBJ2-3	NA	TRBV19	CASSPVGTDTQYF	TGTGCCAGTAGCCCTGTCGGCACAGATACGCAGTATTTT
NA	TRBJ1-6	TRBD1	TRBV6-5	CASSPPGTGRSPLHF	TGTGCCAGCAGTCCCCCCGGGACAGGGAGATCACCCCTCCACTTT
NA	TRBJ2-7	NA	TRBV30	CAWSRDPTYEQYF	TGTGCCTGGAGCCGGGACCCCACCTACGAGCAGTACTTC
NA	TRBJ1-6	NA	TRBV6-5	CASSYAPGRYNSPLHF	TGTGCCAGCAGTTACGCGCCGGGACGGTATAATTCACCCCTCCACTTT
NA	TRBJ2-5	TRBD2	TRBV7-3	CASSFGGTSGETQYF	TGTGCCAGCAGCTTCGGCGGGACTAGCGGAGAGACCCAGTACTTC
NA	TRBJ1-5	TRBD1	TRBV28	CASSPSKAGGYQPQHF	TGTGCCAGCAGTCCCTCGAAGGCAGGGGGCTATCAGCCCCAGCATTTT
NA	TRBJ1-4	TRBD1	TRBV7-2	CASSYGTGGGEKLFF	TGTGCCAGCAGCTATGGGACAGGGGGCGGTGAAAAACTGTTTTTT
NA	TRBJ2-7	TRBD2	TRBV10-3	CAISESGGDYEQYF	TGTGCCATCAGTGAGTCTGGGGGGGACTACGAGCAGTACTTC
NA	TRBJ2-7	TRBD1	TRBV29-1	CSVGSRDRGQSYEQYF	TGCAGCGTCGGGTCCCGGGACAGGGGCCAAAGCTACGAGCAGTACTTC
NA	TRBJ2-5	NA	TRBV28	CASRDQWGQETQYF	TGTGCCAGCAGAGATCAGTGGGGCCAAGAGACCCAGTACTTC
NA	TRBJ2-7	NA	TRBV30	CAWSFWGGEQYF	TGTGCCTGGAGTTTTTGGGGTGGAGAGCAGTACTTC
NA	TRBJ2-7	NA	TRBV5-1	CASSLGSSEQYF	TGCGCCAGCAGCTTGGGGTCGAGCGAGCAGTACTTC
NA	TRBJ2-3	NA	TRBV5-1	CASSMVAREDTQYF	TGCGCCAGCAGCATGGTAGCTCGGGAAGATACGCAGTATTTT
NA	TRBJ1-5	TRBD1	TRBV15	CATSPGGREPQHF	TGTGCCACCAGTCCAGGGGGTCGGGAGCCCCAGCATTTT
NA	TRBJ1-5	NA	TRBV27	CASGPRNQPQHF	TGTGCCAGCGGGCCTAGAAATCAGCCCCAGCATTTT
NA	TRBJ2-7	NA	TRBV6-6	CASRDSYEQYF	TGTGCCAGCAGGGACTCATACGAGCAGTACTTC